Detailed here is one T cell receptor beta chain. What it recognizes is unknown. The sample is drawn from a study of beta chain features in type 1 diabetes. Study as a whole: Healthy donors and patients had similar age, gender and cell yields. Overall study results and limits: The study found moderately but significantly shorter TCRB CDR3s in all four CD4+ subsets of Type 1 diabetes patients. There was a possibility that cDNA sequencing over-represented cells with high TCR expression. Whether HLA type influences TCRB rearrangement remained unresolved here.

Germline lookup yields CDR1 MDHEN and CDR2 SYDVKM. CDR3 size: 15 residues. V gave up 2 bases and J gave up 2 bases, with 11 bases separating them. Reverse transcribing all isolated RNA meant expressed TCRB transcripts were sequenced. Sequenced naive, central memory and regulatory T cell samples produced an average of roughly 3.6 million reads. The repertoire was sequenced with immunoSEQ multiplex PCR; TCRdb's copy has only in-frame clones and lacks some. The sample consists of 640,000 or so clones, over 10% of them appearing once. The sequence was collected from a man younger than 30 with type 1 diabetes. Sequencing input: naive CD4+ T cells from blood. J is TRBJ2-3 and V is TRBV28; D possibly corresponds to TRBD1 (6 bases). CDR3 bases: TGTGCCAGCAGTTTAGGGACAATTAACACAGATACGCAGTATTTT. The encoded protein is CASSLGTINTDTQYF.